The 19 T cell receptor beta chains given below trace back to one sample, sequenced in a study of blood T cells in healthy people across ages. Using a J-beta primer mix together with a sample-barcoded 5' primer, a second PCR was run for about 6 to 11 cycles. TCRdb analysed the 5' RACE reads with MiXCR anew, one entry per CDR3 protein. The data show some 900,000 distinct CDR3 sequences, with 40% to 60% seen just once and around 15% held by the top ten. Material for sequencing was blood. Receptors originate from a man aged 25-45 years in good health.

The chain couples TRBV4-2 to TRBJ2-5; 13 bases agree with TRBD2. The length of the CDR3 is 16 residues. The junction had 13 bases not matched to a gene; V was cut back by 4 bases and J by 11 bases. The V gene's germline CDR1 is LGHNA and CDR2 YNFKEQ. The DNA of the CDR3 is TGTGCCAGCAGCCCTATGACGGGACTAGCGGGGCAGGAGCAGTACTTC. Protein product: CASSPMTGLAGQEQYF.

V usage is TRBV21-1 and J usage is TRBJ2-1; the table's D gene call, TRBD2, was not cross checked with the DNA. TRBV21-1 is a pseudogene. There are 16 residues in the CDR3. The CDR3 loop is CASRRPLQGFYNEQFF. The CDR3, as DNA: TGTGCCAGCAGGAGGCCCCTACAGGGTTTCTACAATGAGCAGTTCTTC.

J is TRBJ2-1 and V is TRBV4-3; D possibly corresponds to TRBD2 (7 bases). V was clipped by 0 bases and J by 0 bases, with 24 bases between them. Germline values: CDR1 LGHNA, CDR2 YSLEER. CDR3 size: 21 residues. CDR3 sequence (DNA): TGCGCCAGCAGCCAAGACTGGGGGGGCGGGGGCCCTAGGAGCTCCTACAATGAGCAGTTCTTC. Amino acid sequence: CASSQDWGGGGPRSSYNEQFF.

The chain uses TRBV3-1 and TRBJ2-7; D is undetermined. The germline V gene has CDR1 LGHDT and CDR2 YNNKEL (reference sequence). CDR3 length: 15 residues. Trimming took 1 base from V and 3 from J, leaving 13 bases between them. The CDR3 DNA is TGTGCCAGCAGCCAAGGGCCCGGGTGGGACTACGAGCAGTACTTC. Amino acid sequence: CASSQGPGWDYEQYF.

This clonotype was counted a few times. The chain recombines TRBV2 with TRBJ2-5, with TRBD2 matching over 7 bases. From germline, CDR1 is SNHLY and CDR2 FYNNEI. The CDR3 consists of 15 residues. J lost 4 bases, V lost 8 bases, and 13 bases had no gene match. For the CDR3, the DNA is TGTGCCAGCCGACTAGACCGGGACTACTCAGAGACCCAGTACTTC. Protein sequence: CASRLDRDYSETQYF.

A few counts support this clonotype. V gene TRBV24-1 combines with J gene TRBJ1-2, with a weak D call TRBD1 (6 bases). Germline V CDR1 and CDR2: KGHDR, SFDVKD. The CDR3 spans 16 residues. V lost 5 bases and J 4 bases, leaving 19 bases between the germline ends. The CDR3 here is CATSAPNGQDSYGYTF. The CDR3 nucleotides are TGTGCCACCAGTGCTCCGAACGGGCAGGACAGCTATGGCTACACCTTC.

This chain links TRBV27 with TRBJ2-1; no firm D call. With 6 bases removed from V and 3 bases from J, the gap between germline ends came to 18 bases. CDR1 is MNHEY, CDR2 SMNVEV, per germline (reference sequence). This CDR3 comprises 16 residues. The CDR3 loop reads CASSTGPHDYYNEQFF. Written as DNA, the CDR3 is TGTGCCAGCAGCACTGGACCCCACGATTACTACAATGAGCAGTTCTTC.

This clonotype was detected only once. The CDR3 region is CASSQDQITVNTEAFF. Here the CDR3 DNA reads TGTGCCAGCAGCCAAGACCAAATTACGGTGAACACTGAAGCTTTCTTT. The V call is TRBV3-1, the J call TRBJ1-1, with D unresolved. Trimming removed 0 bases from V and 0 bases from J, with 11 bases in between. CDR1 is LGHDT and CDR2 is YNNKEL in the germline V gene (reference sequence). The CDR3 runs 16 residues.

This clonotype has more than one count but fewer than ten. An end of the junction differs from the germline gene, which may be a read error. The chain uses TRBV7-7 and TRBJ2-2; D is unclear. The germline V gene has CDR1 SSHAT and CDR2 FNYEAQ (reference sequence). This CDR3 is built from 13 residues. The CDR3 nucleotides read TGTGCTAGCAGCTTGAGAGATCGCGGGGAGCTGTTTTTT. Translated, it gives CASSLRDRGELFF.

The genes are TRBV10-3 and TRBJ2-3; 10 nucleotides agree with TRBD1. This CDR3 contains 15 residues. The V segment lost 6 bases and the J segment 3 bases; nucleotides outside the gene matches: 6. Germline loops: CDR1 ENHRY, CDR2 SYGVKD. The CDR3 here is CAIRTGTGETDTQYF. For the CDR3, the DNA is TGTGCCATCAGGACCGGGACAGGGGAGACAGATACGCAGTATTTT.

The V and J genes are TRBV5-6 and TRBJ2-1; 7 bases line up with TRBD2. Unmatched junction bases numbered 6, after V lost 3 bases and J lost 6 bases. The germline gives CDR1 SGHDT, CDR2 YYEEEE. CDR3 length equals 14 residues. The CDR3 loop reads CASSWGGSSNEQFF. The DNA of the CDR3 is TGTGCCAGCAGCTGGGGGGGGTCAAGCAATGAGCAGTTCTTC. The full variable domain, completed using reference TRBV5-6 and TRBJ2-1, is DAGVTQSPTHLIKTRGQQVTLRCSPKSGHDTVSWYQQALGQGPQFIFQYYEEEERQRGNFPDRFSGHQFPNYSSELNVNALLLGDSALYLCASSWGGSSNEQFFGPGTRLTVL.

With respect to this clonotype: A much larger clone sits a single nucleotide away, making a read error possible. The chain joins TRBV3-1 to TRBJ2-5, with TRBD2 identical over 10 bases. Trimming took 1 base from V and 11 from J; bases not matched to a gene: 10. The CDR3 contains 15 residues. Per the germline V gene, CDR1 is LGHDT and CDR2 is YNNKEL (reference sequence). The CDR3 nucleotides are TGTGCCAGCAGCCAAGTTAGCGGGGGGTCCAATGAGCAGTACTTC. Translated: CASSQVSGGSNEQYF.

J is TRBJ2-3 and V is TRBV20-1, with D possibly being TRBD1 (7 bases). Deletions cut 3 bases from V and 3 bases from J, with 16 bases between. The CDR3 loop spans 15 amino acids. Germline V gene lookup returns CDR1 DFQATT and CDR2 SNEGSKA (reference sequence). CDR3 amino acids: CSASDRVEGTDTQYF. The CDR3, as DNA: TGCAGTGCTAGTGACAGGGTGGAGGGAACAGATACGCAGTATTTT.

This clonotype was seen only a few times. The CDR3 DNA reads TGCAGCGTTGAACCCGGGACAACTAGCACAGATACGCAGTATTTT. This gives the protein CSVEPGTTSTDTQYF. The chain employs TRBV29-1 and TRBJ2-3; maybe TRBD1 (6 bases). The CDR3 loop spans 15 amino acids. Trimming stripped 2 bases from V and 0 bases from J, with 12 bases between. Germline V gene data show CDR1 as SQVTM and CDR2 as ANQGSEA.

The table lists this clonotype with a few counts. The V gene is TRBV5-1, the J gene TRBJ2-5; 7 bases line up with TRBD2. This CDR3 spans 15 amino acids. The J segment lost 5 bases and the V segment lost 0 bases, leaving 7 bases of the junction unmatched. The germline CDR1 and CDR2 sequences are SGHRS and YFSETQ. The CDR3 loop is CASSLAPGGDETQYF. The DNA for the CDR3 is TGCGCCAGCAGCTTGGCCCCGGGAGGAGATGAGACCCAGTACTTC.

This clonotype was seen a handful of times. The V gene is TRBV24-1, the J gene TRBJ2-3, with TRBD2 matching over 7 bases. The length of the CDR3 is 13 residues. Germline lookup yields CDR1 KGHDR and CDR2 SFDVKD. Germline trimming cut 6 bases from V and 4 bases from J; bases unmatched to any gene: 3. CDR3 region: CATSPGLPDTQYF. The CDR3 region has the DNA TGTGCCACCAGTCCGGGACTACCAGATACGCAGTATTTT.

The chain couples TRBV5-1 to TRBJ2-3; no definite D call. The CDR3 runs 15 residues. V was shortened by 0 bases and J by 6 bases, with 14 bases between the two germline ends. CDR1 SGHRS and CDR2 YFSETQ come from the germline V gene. CDR3 sequence (DNA): TGCGCCAGCAGCTTGGGATCCCCAGCCGCCGATACGCAGTATTTT. Protein sequence: CASSLGSPAADTQYF.

The rearrangement joins TRBV7-2 to TRBJ2-3, with TRBD2 matching 11 bases. CDR1 and CDR2 from the germline V gene are SGHTA and FQGNSA. Trimming at V came to 3 bases and at J to 4 bases, leaving 3 bases not matched to a gene. The CDR3 loop spans 15 amino acids. In nucleotides, the CDR3 is TGTGCCAGCAGCTTGTTACTAGCGGGGGCAGATACGCAGTATTTT. Its protein product is CASSLLLAGADTQYF.

This clonotype occurred a few times. This may stem from a read error, because a much larger clone lies one nucleotide away. The CDR3 region has the DNA TGTGCCAGCAGCGGACTTACAGTGACTGGGGCCAACGTCCTGACTTTC. Translated: CASSGLTVTGANVLTF. The chain combines TRBV27 with TRBJ2-6, with D possibly matching TRBD2 (5 bases). This CDR3 region has 16 residues. The V and J ends lost 6 bases and 2 bases respectively, with 14 bases between them. CDR1 and CDR2 from the germline V gene are MNHEY and SMNVEV (reference sequence).